The clone carrying this T cell receptor (beta chain) came up many times. Its antigen is undetermined. Trimming took off 5 bases at V and 1 base at J, with 11 bases between the two ends. CDR1 is SGHAT, CDR2 FQNNGV, per germline. This CDR3 region has 14 residues. The entry originates in a study of shared clonotypes between healthy human individuals. Assay used: immunoSEQ multiplex PCR; TCRdb lists only in-frame clones, some missing. The sample has 600,000 to 700,000 clones, around 73% seen once; the top ten hold roughly 1.9%. Study observations and caveats: Read depth was anticipated to influence clonotype sharing among donors.

A CD45RA-negative memory subset and a CD45RA+ naive subset were separated from the CD4+ cells. The specimen was memory CD4+ T cells sorted from blood. As for subset: CD45RA-negative fraction. The V call is TRBV11-2, the J call TRBJ2-5, with no clear D. The source is a woman in her 30s in good health. CDR3 coding DNA: TGTGCCAGCAGCCCAGTGGCTCTCCAAGAGACCCAGTACTTC. Translation gives CASSPVALQETQYF.